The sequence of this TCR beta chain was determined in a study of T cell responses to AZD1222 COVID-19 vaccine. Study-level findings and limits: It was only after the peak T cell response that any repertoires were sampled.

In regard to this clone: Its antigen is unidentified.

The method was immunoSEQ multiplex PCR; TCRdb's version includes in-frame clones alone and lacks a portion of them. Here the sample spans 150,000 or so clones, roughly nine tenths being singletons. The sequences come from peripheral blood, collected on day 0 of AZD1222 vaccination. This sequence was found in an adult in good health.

The CDR3 DNA follows: TGTGCCAGCTCACCACCGACAGGTCCATACAATGAGCAGTTCTTC. This encodes CASSPPTGPYNEQFF. This chain links TRBV18 with TRBJ2-1; tentative D call: TRBD1 (6 bases). Per germline, CDR1 KGHSH and CDR2 LQKENI. This CDR3 has 15 residues. V was shortened by 0 bases and J by 4 bases, with 10 bases between the two germline ends.